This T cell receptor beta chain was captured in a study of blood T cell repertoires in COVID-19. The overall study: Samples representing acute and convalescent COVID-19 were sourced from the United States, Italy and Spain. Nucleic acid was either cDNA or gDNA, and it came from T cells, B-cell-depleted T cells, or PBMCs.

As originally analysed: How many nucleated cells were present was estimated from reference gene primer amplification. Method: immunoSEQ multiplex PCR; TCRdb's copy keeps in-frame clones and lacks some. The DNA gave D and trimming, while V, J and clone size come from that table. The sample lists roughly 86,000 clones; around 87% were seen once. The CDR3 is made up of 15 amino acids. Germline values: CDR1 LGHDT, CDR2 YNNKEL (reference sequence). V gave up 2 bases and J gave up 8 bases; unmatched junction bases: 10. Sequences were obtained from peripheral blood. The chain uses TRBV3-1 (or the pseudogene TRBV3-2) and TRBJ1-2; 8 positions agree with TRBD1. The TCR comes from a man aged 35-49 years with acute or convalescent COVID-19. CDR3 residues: CASSQRSRTGIGYTF. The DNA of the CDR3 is TGTGCCAGCAGCCAAAGATCCCGGACAGGGATAGGCTACACCTTC.